The next 5 T cell receptor beta chains were all read from a single sample in a study of T cell responses to AZD1222 COVID-19 vaccine. Here immunoSEQ multiplex PCR was the method, and the copy in TCRdb shows in-frame clones only, minus some. The sample shows approximately 140,000 clones, more than 85% of them seen only once. The material sequenced was peripheral blood, taken 28 days after the second AZD1222 dose. The receptors come from an adult who received the AZD1222 COVID-19 vaccine.

This chain links TRBV3-1 (or the pseudogene TRBV3-2) with TRBJ2-3; D gene uncertain. Deletions cut 2 bases from V and 1 base from J, with 4 bases between. The CDR3 is 13 residues long. Germline CDR1 reads LGHDT; CDR2 reads YNNKEL (reference sequence). CDR3 residues: CASSQPRTDTQYF. In DNA form, the CDR3 reads TGTGCCAGCAGCCAACCCCGCACAGATACGCAGTATTTT.

The V call is TRBV6-5, the J call TRBJ2-7; TRBD1 matches at 9 bases. CDR1 is MNHEY and CDR2 is SVGAGI in the germline V gene. J was trimmed by 6 bases and V by 6 bases; bases with no gene match: 9. The CDR3 has 14 amino acids. As DNA, the CDR3 is TGTGCCAGCAGCCCGGGACAGGGTTCGAGCGAGCAGTACTTC. Amino acid sequence: CASSPGQGSSEQYF.

This chain connects TRBV12-3 or TRBV12-4 to TRBJ2-7, with TRBD1 identical over 7 bases. Losses at the gene ends were 6 bases for V and 3 bases for J; bases not matched to a gene: 2. This CDR3 has 12 residues. This chain's CDR3 is CASRTGYYEQYF. CDR3 nucleotide sequence: TGTGCCAGCAGGACAGGGTACTACGAGCAGTACTTC.

This clone came up a few times. The gene calls are TRBV4-3 and TRBJ2-1, with D perhaps matching TRBD2 (6 bases). Trimming removed 1 base from V and 5 bases from J, with 9 bases in between. The CDR3 has 14 residues. Germline CDR1 is LGHNA and CDR2 is YSLEER. CDR3 residues: CASSQGSSDNEQFF. Here the CDR3 DNA reads TGCGCCAGCAGCCAAGGGTCTAGCGACAATGAGCAGTTCTTC.

This clone was seen only once. For the CDR3, the DNA is TGTGCCTGGAGTTTTTGGAGGGGACCCGACGAGCAGTACTTC. This codes for CAWSFWRGPDEQYF. This rearrangement joins TRBV30 to TRBJ2-7, with D possibly TRBD2 on 6 matching bases. Germline lookup yields CDR1 GTSNPN and CDR2 SVGIG (reference sequence). The CDR3 consists of 14 residues. Trimming pared 2 bases from V and 5 bases from J, leaving 16 bases between.